Presented here are 9 T cell receptor beta chains from one specimen sequenced in a study of cytomegalovirus exposure and HLA in healthy donors. Both 60 Vbeta primers and 13 Jbeta primers went into the PCR. Profiled with immunoSEQ multiplex PCR; TCRdb holds only in-frame clones, not every one. Seen here are approximately 160,000 clones, around 80% observed once, and the top ten hold approximately 1%. Sequencing was performed on PBMCs. Source of these receptors: a middle-aged woman in good health and CMV-seronegative.

This clone was seen just once. The chain uses TRBV5-1 and TRBJ2-3; D is undetermined. The CDR3 runs 14 residues. Per germline, CDR1 SGHRS and CDR2 YFSETQ. V gave up 1 base and J gave up 2 bases, with 8 bases separating them. Here the CDR3 reads CASSLTVNTDTQYF. Here the CDR3 DNA reads TGCGCCAGCAGCTTGACGGTGAACACAGATACGCAGTATTTT.

The rearrangement uses TRBV30 and TRBJ1-5; 8 bases line up with TRBD1. The germline V gene has CDR1 GTSNPN and CDR2 SVGIG (reference sequence). The CDR3 runs to 14 residues. Germline trimming cut 2 bases from V and 5 bases from J; bases unmatched to any gene: 5. CDR3 amino acids: CAWSSLQGDQPQHF. The DNA of the CDR3 is TGTGCCTGGAGTTCTCTACAGGGGGATCAGCCCCAGCATTTT.

The gene calls are TRBV4-1 and TRBJ2-2; D is unresolved. Deletions cut 0 bases from V and 4 bases from J, with 12 bases between. The CDR3 covers 16 residues. Germline values: CDR1 MGHRA, CDR2 YSYEKL. The CDR3 DNA reads TGCGCCAGCAGCCAAGACGCGGTACCGGGCACCGGGGAGCTGTTTTTT. Translating gives CASSQDAVPGTGELFF.

The chain combines TRBV11-3 with TRBJ1-1; 8 nucleotides agree with TRBD1. The V gene's germline CDR1 is SGHNT and CDR2 YENEEA. This CDR3 contains 13 residues. V gave up 4 bases and J gave up 10 bases; unmatched junction bases: 8. CDR3: CASSSSDRERAFF. The CDR3 nucleotides read TGTGCCAGCAGCTCTTCGGACAGGGAGAGAGCTTTCTTT.

The genes are TRBV27 and TRBJ2-7; D gene uncertain. The CDR3 extends over 13 amino acids. CDR1 MNHEY and CDR2 SMNVEV come from the germline V gene (reference sequence). The ends were cut back, 6 bases at V and 3 bases at J, with 12 bases in the middle. CDR3 nucleotides: TGTGCCAGCAGGTCTAGTGGTCGCTACGAGCAGTACTTC. Its protein is CASRSSGRYEQYF.

V gene TRBV2 combines with J gene TRBJ2-2, with D possibly being TRBD1 (6 bases). Trimming removed 7 bases from V and 1 base from J, with 13 bases in between. This CDR3 contains 15 residues. The germline gives CDR1 SNHLY, CDR2 FYNNEI. This CDR3 reads CASTLETGNTGELFF. In DNA form, the CDR3 reads TGTGCCAGCACCCTCGAGACAGGGAACACCGGGGAGCTGTTTTTT.

The chain recombines TRBV2 with TRBJ1-5; maybe TRBD1 (5 bases). CDR1 SNHLY and CDR2 FYNNEI come from the germline V gene. This CDR3 is 15 amino acids long. V shed 3 bases and J shed 0 bases, with 9 bases lying between them. The CDR3 loop reads CASSEGGYSNQPQHF. The DNA of the CDR3 is TGTGCCAGCAGTGAGGGGGGATATAGCAATCAGCCCCAGCATTTT.

This CDR3 reads CASSTGLDEKLFF. CDR3 DNA: TGTGCCAGCTCGACAGGGCTGGATGAAAAACTGTTTTTT. The V and J genes are TRBV7-9 and TRBJ1-4, with 7 bases matching TRBD1. J lost 6 bases, V lost 8 bases, and 6 bases had no gene match. This CDR3 is built from 13 residues. The germline gives CDR1 SEHNR, CDR2 FQNEAQ (reference sequence).

The chain has TRBV9 and TRBJ1-1; 8 bases match TRBD1. The CDR3 runs to 16 residues. In germline, CDR1 is SGDLS, CDR2 YYNGEE. Germline trimming cut 3 bases from V and 1 base from J; bases unmatched to any gene: 8. CDR3 DNA: TGTGCCAGCAGCGACCTGCGGACAGGGCCGAACACTGAAGCTTTCTTT. Translating it yields CASSDLRTGPNTEAFF.